These 18 T cell receptor beta chains share one sample of origin, sequenced in a study of regulatory T cells in long-lasting Graves disease. Investigators prepared the TCR beta libraries by applying iRepertoire HTBI primers and Arm-PCR of CDR3 regions. TCRdb called the multiplex PCR reads again in MiXCR, with one record for every CDR3 protein. This table has 400,000 to 500,000 distinct CDR3 sequences, roughly 23% appearing once. Time point noted: persistent/refractory GD, antithyroid drugs over 5 years with positive TRAb. Making the TCR library involved RNA that had been extracted from PBMCs. Material: peripheral blood mononuclear cells (PBMCs), obtained when the disease was refractory, from a patient treated with antithyroid drugs. The receptors come from a female donor with Graves disease.

This clonotype was counted many times. The V call is TRBV20-1, the J call TRBJ2-7, with D perhaps being TRBD1 or TRBD2 (5 bases each). This CDR3 contains 12 residues. The germline V gene has CDR1 DFQATT and CDR2 SNEGSKA (reference sequence). The ends were cut back, 6 bases at V and 0 bases at J, with 9 bases in the middle. The CDR3 nucleotides read TGCAGTGCCCGGGACCACTCCTACGAGCAGTACTTC. It is translated as CSARDHSYEQYF.

The gene calls are TRBV20-1 and TRBJ2-7; TRBD1 might be the D (8 bases). Trimming removed 5 bases from V and 1 base from J, with 15 bases in between. Germline-derived CDR1 and CDR2 are DFQATT and SNEGSKA (reference sequence). There are 14 residues in the CDR3. This CDR3 is CSAGGGQESYEQYF. The CDR3 DNA is TGCAGTGCTGGGGGGGGACAGGAGTCCTACGAGCAGTACTTC.

This clonotype was detected only a few times. J is TRBJ2-1 and V is TRBV6-1, with 8 positions matching TRBD1. The CDR3 covers 15 residues. The J segment lost 8 bases and the V segment lost 4 bases, leaving 10 bases of the junction unmatched. Germline V lookup: CDR1 MNHNS, CDR2 SASEGT. CDR3: CASSVDRDRRHEQFF. DNA of the CDR3: TGTGCCAGCAGTGTGGACAGGGATCGTCGCCATGAGCAGTTCTTC.

There are many counts of this clonotype. The CDR3 nucleotides are TGTGCCACCAGTTCTCCGGGACAGGGGGCTCGGGAGACCCAGTACTTC. Protein: CATSSPGQGARETQYF. The genes are TRBV24-1 and TRBJ2-5; 12 bases align to TRBD1. Trimming cost V 6 bases and J 5 bases; bases outside gene matches: 9. Per the germline V gene, CDR1 is KGHDR and CDR2 is SFDVKD. The CDR3 has 16 amino acids.

This chain uses TRBV3-1 with TRBJ2-7; 10 bases fit TRBD1. Germline V gene lookup returns CDR1 LGHDT and CDR2 YNNKEL (reference sequence). V was pared by 5 bases and J by 6 bases, with 7 bases of the junction left unmatched. The CDR3 is 14 residues long. Written as DNA, the CDR3 is TGTGCCAGCAGCACCACGACAGGGGGCCTCGAGCAGTACTTC. Protein: CASSTTTGGLEQYF.

The V call is TRBV7-9, the J call TRBJ2-3, with a possible D match to TRBD1 (5 bases). V was shortened by 3 bases and J by 5 bases, with 6 bases between the two germline ends. The CDR3 is 12 residues long. CDR1 and CDR2 (germline): SEHNR, FQNEAQ (reference sequence). DNA of the CDR3: TGTGCCAGCAGCTTTAGGGGAGATACGCAGTATTTT. Translating it yields CASSFRGDTQYF. Full variable domain (missing parts from reference TRBV7-9 and TRBJ2-3): DTGVSQNPRHKITKRGQNVTFRCDPISEHNRLYWYRQTLGQGPEFLTYFQNEAQLEKSRLLSDRFSAERPKGSFSTLEIQRTEQGDSAMYLCASSFRGDTQYFGPGTRLTVL.

The rearrangement uses TRBV20-1 and TRBJ1-5, with 11 bases matching TRBD1. Germline CDR1 is DFQATT and CDR2 is SNEGSKA (reference sequence). V was clipped by 0 bases and J by 6 bases; unmatched bases: 10. The CDR3 covers 17 residues. The CDR3: CSARDLGTGGIGQPQHF. DNA for the CDR3: TGCAGTGCTAGAGATCTTGGGACAGGGGGTATTGGTCAGCCCCAGCATTTT.

This clonotype has ten or more counts. The rearrangement joins TRBV5-1 to TRBJ2-7; D not certain. CDR3 size: 13 residues. V was cut by 1 base and J by 5 bases, with 10 bases left in between. Germline V gene lookup returns CDR1 SGHRS and CDR2 YFSETQ. CDR3 sequence: CASSLSGAHEQYF. The DNA for the CDR3 is TGCGCCAGCAGCTTGTCAGGTGCCCACGAGCAGTACTTC. The full variable domain, its missing parts supplied by reference TRBV5-1 and TRBJ2-7, is KAGVTQTPRYLIKTRGQQVTLSCSPISGHRSVSWYQQTPGQGLQFLFEYFSETQRNKGNFPGRFSGRQFSNSRSEMNVSTLELGDSALYLCASSLSGAHEQYFGPGTRLTVT.

This clonotype was counted only a few times. V and J are TRBV20-1 and TRBJ2-2; the match to TRBD2 covers 8 bases. This CDR3 comprises 15 residues. Trimming took 0 bases from V and 3 from J; bases not matched to a gene: 3. CDR1 DFQATT and CDR2 SNEGSKA come from the germline V gene (reference sequence). The CDR3 sequence is CSAREREDHTGELFF. For the CDR3, the DNA is TGCAGTGCTAGAGAGCGGGAGGACCACACCGGGGAGCTGTTTTTT.

This clonotype was observed at least ten times. The V and J genes are TRBV2 and TRBJ2-2, with a weak D call TRBD1 (6 bases). The length of the CDR3 is 19 residues. The germline V gene has CDR1 SNHLY and CDR2 FYNNEI. V was pared by 7 bases and J by 1 base, with 25 bases between. The CDR3 here is CASTLRSGQPPLNTGELFF. The CDR3 DNA sequence: TGTGCCAGCACCCTCCGGTCTGGACAGCCCCCTTTGAACACCGGGGAGCTGTTTTTT.

This clonotype was detected only a few times. This chain uses TRBV9 with TRBJ2-2; D may be TRBD2 (6 bases). This CDR3 contains 14 residues. Germline CDR1 SGDLS, CDR2 YYNGEE. V was cut by 2 bases and J by 4 bases, with 9 bases left in between. The chain's CDR3 is CASSVGTSTGELFF. CDR3 nucleotide sequence: TGTGCCAGCAGCGTGGGGACTTCCACCGGGGAGCTGTTTTTT. Drawing the rest from reference TRBV9 and TRBJ2-2, the complete variable domain is DSGVTQTPKHLITATGQRVTLRCSPRSGDLSVYWYQQSLDQGLQFLIQYYNGEERAKGNILERFSAQQFPDLHSELNLSSLELGDSALYFCASSVGTSTGELFFGEGSRLTVL.

The V call is TRBV29-1, the J call TRBJ2-5; TRBD2 matches at 7 bases. Germline V lookup: CDR1 SQVTM, CDR2 ANQGSEA. The CDR3 is made up of 14 amino acids. The CDR3 loop reads CTTAGTNLQETQYF. The CDR3 DNA sequence: TGCACCACAGCGGGGACGAACCTCCAAGAGACCCAGTACTTC.

In this sample, this clonotype turned up many times. The rearrangement uses TRBV2 and TRBJ1-5, with 7 bases lining up with TRBD1. Germline loops: CDR1 SNHLY, CDR2 FYNNEI. The CDR3 is 16 residues long. Trimming cost V 2 bases and J 6 bases; bases outside gene matches: 10. CDR3 protein: CASSESFGTEGQPQHF. CDR3 sequence (DNA): TGTGCCAGCAGTGAAAGCTTTGGGACAGAGGGTCAGCCCCAGCATTTT.

This chain uses TRBV19 with TRBJ2-3; 9 nucleotides line up with TRBD1. Unmatched junction bases numbered 11, after V lost 4 bases and J lost 3 bases. CDR3 length equals 17 residues. Germline CDR1 and CDR2: LNHDA and SQIVND (reference sequence). In DNA, the CDR3 is TGTGCCAGTAGTACGAACAGGGGGCCTGCCGGTACAGATACGCAGTATTTT. It translates to CASSTNRGPAGTDTQYF.

This sequence joins TRBV24-1 and TRBJ2-5; the D gene is possibly TRBD2 (6 bases). Trimming took off 2 bases at V and 7 bases at J, with 10 bases between the two ends. This CDR3 contains 13 residues. CDR1 is KGHDR and CDR2 is SFDVKD in the germline V gene. The CDR3 is CATSDWGVGTQYF. CDR3 in DNA: TGTGCCACCAGTGATTGGGGGGTGGGGACCCAGTACTTC.

The chain couples TRBV12-3 or TRBV12-4 to TRBJ1-3, with D unresolved. Deletions cut 2 bases from V and 4 bases from J, with 9 bases between. This CDR3 contains 14 residues. The CDR3 is CASSLKGGGNTIYF. The CDR3 nucleotides are TGTGCCAGCAGTTTAAAGGGAGGAGGAAACACCATATATTTT.

This clonotype came up a few times. The CDR3 protein is CASSSSSGPQSTPRETQYF. In DNA, the CDR3 is TGTGCCAGCAGCTCATCTAGCGGGCCACAGTCTACGCCCCGAGAGACCCAGTACTTC. The chain couples TRBV5-5 to TRBJ2-5, with 8 nucleotides matching TRBD2. V was pared by 3 bases and J by 4 bases, with 20 bases of the junction left unmatched. Germline V CDR1 and CDR2: SGHKS, YYEKEE (reference sequence). The CDR3 has 19 amino acids.

For this clonotype: A read error may account for a junction end that differs from germline. The chain links TRBV30 to TRBJ1-5; 9 positions match TRBD1. The CDR3 extends over 14 amino acids. Germline V lookup: CDR1 GTSNPN, CDR2 SVGIG (reference sequence). CDR3 DNA sequence: TGTGTCTGGAGCGGGGACAGGGGCAATCAGCCCCAGCATTTT. It encodes CVWSGDRGNQPQHF.